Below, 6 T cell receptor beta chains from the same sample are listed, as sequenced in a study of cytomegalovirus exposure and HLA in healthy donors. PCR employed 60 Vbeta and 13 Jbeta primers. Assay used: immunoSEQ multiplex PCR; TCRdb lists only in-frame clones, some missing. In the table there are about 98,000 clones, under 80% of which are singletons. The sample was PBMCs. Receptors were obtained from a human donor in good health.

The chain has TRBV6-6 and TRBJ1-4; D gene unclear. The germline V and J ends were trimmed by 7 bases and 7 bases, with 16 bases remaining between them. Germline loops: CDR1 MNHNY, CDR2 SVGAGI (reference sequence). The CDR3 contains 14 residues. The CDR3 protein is CASTQLPPSEKLFF. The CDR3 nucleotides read TGTGCCAGCACCCAACTCCCCCCGAGTGAAAAACTGTTTTTT.

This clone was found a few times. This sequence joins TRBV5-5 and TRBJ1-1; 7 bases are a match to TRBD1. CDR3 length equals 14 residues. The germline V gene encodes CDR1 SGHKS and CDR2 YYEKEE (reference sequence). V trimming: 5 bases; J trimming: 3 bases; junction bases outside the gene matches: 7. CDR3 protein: CASSNRQGYTEAFF. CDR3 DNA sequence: TGTGCCAGCAGTAACCGACAGGGTTACACTGAAGCTTTCTTT.

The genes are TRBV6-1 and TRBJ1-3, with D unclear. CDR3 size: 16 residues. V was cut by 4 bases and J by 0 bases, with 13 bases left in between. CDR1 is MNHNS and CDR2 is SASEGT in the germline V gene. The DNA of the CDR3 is TGTGCCAGCAGTGCACCGGGATCCCGCTCTGGAAACACCATATATTTT. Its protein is CASSAPGSRSGNTIYF.

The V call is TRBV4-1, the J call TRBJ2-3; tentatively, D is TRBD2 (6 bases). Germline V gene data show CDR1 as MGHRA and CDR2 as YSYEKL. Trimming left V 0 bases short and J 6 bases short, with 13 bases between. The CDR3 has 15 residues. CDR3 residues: CASSQDGTSTDTQYF. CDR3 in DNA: TGCGCCAGCAGCCAAGATGGGACTTCGACGGATACGCAGTATTTT.

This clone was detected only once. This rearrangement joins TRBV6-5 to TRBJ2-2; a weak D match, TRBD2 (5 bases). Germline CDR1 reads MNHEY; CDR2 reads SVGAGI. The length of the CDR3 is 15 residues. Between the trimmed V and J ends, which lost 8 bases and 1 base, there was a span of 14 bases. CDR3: CASSHGIVNTGELFF. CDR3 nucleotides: TGTGCCAGCTCACACGGGATAGTGAACACCGGGGAGCTGTTTTTT.

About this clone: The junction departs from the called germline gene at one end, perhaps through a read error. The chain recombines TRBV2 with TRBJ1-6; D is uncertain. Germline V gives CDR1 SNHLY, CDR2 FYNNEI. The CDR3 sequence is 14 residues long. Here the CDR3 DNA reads TGTGCCAGCAGACCGAGCTCCTATAATTCACCCCTCAACTTT. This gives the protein CASRPSSYNSPLNF.